This TCR beta chain was identified during a study of blood T cell repertoires in COVID-19. Repertoires were generated with immunoSEQ multiplex PCR, while TCRdb's copy carries only in-frame clones and drops some. The sample consists of roughly 100,000 clones, 85% to 95% of them appearing once. The CDR3 is 12 residues long. V was cut by 6 bases and J by 4 bases, with 7 bases left in between. The sequenced sample consisted of peripheral blood. The chain uses TRBV12-3 or TRBV12-4 and TRBJ1-5, with D perhaps TRBD1 (6 bases). This receptor was taken from a man aged 50 or older with active COVID-19. CDR3 nucleotides: TGTGCCAGCAGAACAGGGAATCAGCCCCAGCATTTT. It is translated as CASRTGNQPQHF.